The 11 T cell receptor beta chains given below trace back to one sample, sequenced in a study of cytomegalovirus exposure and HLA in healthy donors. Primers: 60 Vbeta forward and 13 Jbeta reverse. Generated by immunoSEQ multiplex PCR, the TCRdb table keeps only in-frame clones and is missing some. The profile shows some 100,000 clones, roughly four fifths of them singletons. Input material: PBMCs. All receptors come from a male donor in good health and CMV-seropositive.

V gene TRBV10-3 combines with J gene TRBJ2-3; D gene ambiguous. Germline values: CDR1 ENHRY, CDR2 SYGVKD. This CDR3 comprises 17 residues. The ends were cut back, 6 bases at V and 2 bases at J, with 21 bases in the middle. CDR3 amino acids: CAISPDSAVVATDTQYF. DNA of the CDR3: TGTGCCATCAGCCCAGACTCCGCCGTGGTGGCCACAGATACGCAGTATTTT.

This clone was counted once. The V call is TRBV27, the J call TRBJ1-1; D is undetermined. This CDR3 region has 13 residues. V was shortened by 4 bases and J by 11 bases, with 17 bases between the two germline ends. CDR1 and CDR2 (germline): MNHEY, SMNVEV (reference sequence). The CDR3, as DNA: TGTGCCAGCAGTTCCCGGTACATCACGGGGGCTTTCTTT. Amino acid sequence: CASSSRYITGAFF.

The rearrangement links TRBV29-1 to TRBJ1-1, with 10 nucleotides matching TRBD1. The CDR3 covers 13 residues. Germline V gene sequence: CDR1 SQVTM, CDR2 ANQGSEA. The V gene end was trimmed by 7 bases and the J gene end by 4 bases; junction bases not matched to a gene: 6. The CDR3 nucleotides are TGCAGCGGGACAGGGACAGGGGTCACTGAAGCTTTCTTT. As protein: CSGTGTGVTEAFF. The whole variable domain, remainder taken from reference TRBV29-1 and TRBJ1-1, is SAVISQKPSRDICQRGTSLTIQCQVDSQVTMMFWYRQQPGQSLTLIATANQGSEATYESGFVIDKFPISRPNLTFSTLTVSNMSPEDSSIYLCSGTGTGVTEAFFGQGTRLTVV.

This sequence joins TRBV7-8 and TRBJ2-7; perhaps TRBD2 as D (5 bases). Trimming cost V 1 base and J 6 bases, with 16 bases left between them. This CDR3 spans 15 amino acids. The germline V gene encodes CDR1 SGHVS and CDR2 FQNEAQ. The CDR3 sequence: CASSLGADGIFEQYF. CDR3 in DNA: TGTGCCAGCAGCTTAGGGGCAGACGGGATCTTCGAGCAGTACTTC.

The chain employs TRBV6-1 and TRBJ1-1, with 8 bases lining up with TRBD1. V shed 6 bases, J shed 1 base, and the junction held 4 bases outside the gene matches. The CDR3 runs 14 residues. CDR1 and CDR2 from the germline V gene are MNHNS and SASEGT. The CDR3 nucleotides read TGTGCCAGCAGCCCCGGGACAGGGAACACTGAAGCTTTCTTT. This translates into CASSPGTGNTEAFF.

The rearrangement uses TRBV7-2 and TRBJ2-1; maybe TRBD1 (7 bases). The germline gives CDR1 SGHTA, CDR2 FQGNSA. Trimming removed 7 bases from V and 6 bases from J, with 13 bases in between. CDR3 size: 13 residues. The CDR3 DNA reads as TGTGCCAGCATCCCCCAGGGGGGCAATGAGCAGTTCTTC. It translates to CASIPQGGNEQFF.

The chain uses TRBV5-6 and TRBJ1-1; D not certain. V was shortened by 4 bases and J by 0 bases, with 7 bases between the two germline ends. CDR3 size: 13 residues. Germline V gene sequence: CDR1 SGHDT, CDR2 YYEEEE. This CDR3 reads CASSTMVNTEAFF. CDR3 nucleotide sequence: TGTGCCAGCAGCACTATGGTGAACACTGAAGCTTTCTTT.

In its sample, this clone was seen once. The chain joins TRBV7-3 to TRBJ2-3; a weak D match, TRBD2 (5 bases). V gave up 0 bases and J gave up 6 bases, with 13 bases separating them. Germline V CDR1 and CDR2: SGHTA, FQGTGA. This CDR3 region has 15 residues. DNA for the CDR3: TGTGCCAGCAGCTTAACTTCCGGACTCCGGGATACGCAGTATTTT. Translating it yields CASSLTSGLRDTQYF.

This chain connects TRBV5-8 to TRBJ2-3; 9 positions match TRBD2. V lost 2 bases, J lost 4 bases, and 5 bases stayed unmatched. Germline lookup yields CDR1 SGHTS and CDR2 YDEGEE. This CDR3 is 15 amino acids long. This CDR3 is CASSFAGGPADTQYF. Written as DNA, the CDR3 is TGTGCCAGCAGCTTTGCGGGGGGGCCTGCAGATACGCAGTATTTT.

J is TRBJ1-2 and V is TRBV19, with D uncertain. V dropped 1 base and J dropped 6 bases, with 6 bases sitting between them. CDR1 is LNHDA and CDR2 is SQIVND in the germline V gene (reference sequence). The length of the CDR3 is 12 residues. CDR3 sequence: CASSIGRNGYTF. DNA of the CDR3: TGTGCCAGTAGTATAGGGAGAAATGGCTACACCTTC.

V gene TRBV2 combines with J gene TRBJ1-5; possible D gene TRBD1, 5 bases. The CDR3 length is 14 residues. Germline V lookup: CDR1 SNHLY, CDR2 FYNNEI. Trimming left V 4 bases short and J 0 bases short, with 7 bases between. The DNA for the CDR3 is TGTGCCAGCAGTGGGGGCTATAGCAATCAGCCCCAGCATTTT. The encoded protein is CASSGGYSNQPQHF. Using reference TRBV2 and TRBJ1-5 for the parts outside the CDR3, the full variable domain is EPEVTQTPSHQVTQMGQEVILRCVPISNHLYFYWYRQILGQKVEFLVSFYNNEISEKSEIFDDQFSVERPDGSNFTLKIRSTKLEDSAMYFCASSGGYSNQPQHFGDGTRLSIL.